These 5 T cell receptor beta chains share one sample of origin, sequenced in a study of neoadjuvant anti-PD-1 for oral cavity cancer. Generated by immunoSEQ multiplex PCR, the TCRdb table keeps only in-frame clones and is missing some. The data hold 7,000 to 8,000 clones, with 50% to 70% observed a single time. The specimen comprised tumor tissue, sampled before nivolumab (anti-PD-1) treatment. The source of these receptors is a person aged 40-85 years with oral cavity squamous cell carcinoma.

The V call is TRBV11-2, the J call TRBJ2-5, with TRBD2 matching over 7 bases. V was pared by 5 bases and J by 2 bases, with 5 bases of the junction left unmatched. The CDR3 sequence is 14 residues long. Germline CDR1 is SGHAT and CDR2 is FQNNGV. The CDR3 here is CASSPQRGQETQYF. CDR3 in DNA: TGTGCCAGCAGCCCTCAGCGGGGTCAAGAGACCCAGTACTTC.

This clone has more than one count but fewer than ten. The chain recombines TRBV18 with TRBJ1-3; D is unresolved. V was pared by 4 bases and J by 0 bases, with 4 bases between. This CDR3 is built from 13 residues. The germline gives CDR1 KGHSH, CDR2 LQKENI. For the CDR3, the DNA is TGTGCCAGCTCACTCATCTCTGGAAACACCATATATTTT. Translated, it gives CASSLISGNTIYF.

This clone has a single count. The chain joins TRBV6-5 to TRBJ1-1; tentative D call: TRBD1 (5 bases). With 5 bases removed from V and 1 base from J, the gap between germline ends came to 11 bases. The CDR3 totals 14 residues. Germline V gene data show CDR1 as MNHEY and CDR2 as SVGAGI. CDR3 amino acids: CASSRTQSNTEAFF. CDR3 DNA: TGTGCCAGCAGTCGGACACAATCGAACACTGAAGCTTTCTTT.

The gene calls are TRBV27 and TRBJ2-7, with D hard to call. V shed 5 bases and J shed 2 bases, with 16 bases lying between them. CDR3 length: 15 residues. From germline, CDR1 is MNHEY and CDR2 SMNVEV (reference sequence). In nucleotides, the CDR3 is TGTGCCAGCAGTCCGACGGCCACTTTAACCTACGAGCAGTACTTC. Its translation is CASSPTATLTYEQYF.

This clone is deemed medium-sized. The V gene is TRBV10-3, the J gene TRBJ2-1; the match to TRBD2 covers 9 bases. This CDR3 comprises 17 residues. After removal of 0 bases from V and 4 bases from J, the junction contained 7 bases not matched to a gene. Per germline, CDR1 ENHRY and CDR2 SYGVKD. In nucleotides, the CDR3 is TGTGCCATCAGTGAGTCGATGGCTAGCGGGGATTACAATGAGCAGTTCTTC. Translation gives CAISESMASGDYNEQFF.